This TCR beta chain was recovered during a study of shared clonotypes between healthy human individuals. Only in-frame clones appear in the TCRdb table, and some are missing; sequencing was by immunoSEQ multiplex PCR. Of fewer than 1.4 million clones in the sample, approximately 80% were seen once. This clone appeared a few times. Other DNA variants within this sample encode the same CDR3. The CDR3 totals 14 residues. With V trimmed by 6 bases and J by 7 bases, 7 bases remained unmatched. Germline assignment: CDR1 SNHLY and CDR2 FYNNEI. The sequencing sample was made of memory CD4+ T cells from PBMCs. As for subset: CD45RA-negative fraction. This sequence joins TRBV2 and TRBJ1-3, with TRBD1 matching over 9 bases. The clonotype originates from a man younger than 35 in good health. Some clones in this sample may be carry-over from other donors' samples. The CDR3 DNA reads as TGTGCCAGCAGAGATAGGACAGGGGTCAACACCATATATTTT. It codes for CASRDRTGVNTIYF. The full variable domain, with the rest looked up from reference TRBV2 and TRBJ1-3, is EPEVTQTPSHQVTQMGQEVILRCVPISNHLYFYWYRQILGQKVEFLVSFYNNEISEKSEIFDDQFSVERPDGSNFTLKIRSTKLEDSAMYFCASRDRTGVNTIYFGEGSWLTVV.